The sequence of this TCR beta chain was determined in a study of blood T cell repertoires in COVID-19. Assay: immunoSEQ multiplex PCR; the TCRdb copy retains only in-frame clones and omits some. Of fewer than 120,000 clones listed, roughly 85% were seen once; the top ten hold 4% to 5%. In germline, CDR1 is MNHNS, CDR2 SASEGT. V was pared by 3 bases and J by 0 bases, with 3 bases between. The CDR3 runs 13 residues. This clone was counted only a few times. The specimen sequenced was peripheral blood. This sequence originates from a human donor in a cohort sampled during active COVID-19. This chain uses TRBV6-1 with TRBJ1-3; D is ambiguous. CDR3 in DNA: TGTGCCAGCAGTGAGGCCTCTGGAAACACCATATATTTT. Amino acid sequence: CASSEASGNTIYF.